This T cell receptor (beta chain) comes out of a study of glioma-infiltrating T cells. Study-level results: Tissue-blood divergence was below expectation in non-neoplastic patients, above in gliomas. Very few CDR3 sequences were shared between tissue and blood.

Concerning this clonotype itself: The antigen remains undetermined. One end of the junction is discordant with germline, which a read error may explain.

The iRepertoire nested amplicon-rescue multiplex PCR amplified TCR alpha and beta CDR3s from RNA. A single record per CDR3 protein comes from TCRdb applying MiXCR to the multiplex PCR reads. The sample yields about 110,000 distinct CDR3 sequences, less than 30% seen once. Sample: glioma tissue, nonneoplastic brain tissue, or PBMCs (not recorded which). The TCR originated in a human donor with low-grade glioma or glioblastoma, undergoing nonglioma brain surgery, or in good health (not recorded which).

CDR3 in DNA: TGCAGTGCTTCCCCAGCGGACCTGATCTACGAACAGTACTTC. This encodes CSASPADLIYEQYF. This chain connects TRBV20-1 to TRBJ2-7; D is perhaps TRBD2 (5 bases). CDR3 length: 14 amino acids. Germline CDR1 is DFQATT and CDR2 is SNEGSKA (reference sequence).